This TCR beta chain was sequenced for a study of blood T cells in healthy people across ages. Next came a second PCR, run for roughly 6 to 11 cycles, which used a sample-barcoded 5' primer along with a J-beta primer mix. In TCRdb, the 5' RACE reads were re-called with MiXCR into one record per CDR3 protein. Of fewer than 800,000 distinct CDR3 sequences in the sample, about half were seen once. This clonotype has just a few counts. V dropped 3 bases and J dropped 0 bases, with 8 bases sitting between them. Germline V gene sequence: CDR1 KGHDR, CDR2 SFDVKD. CDR3 length equals 15 residues. Total RNA was isolated from each sample in quantities of at least 6 micrograms.

The material sequenced was blood. The V and J genes are TRBV24-1 and TRBJ2-1, with unresolved D. The receptor comes from a woman aged 60-70 years in good health. DNA of the CDR3: TGTGCCACCAGTGATACTACGAGCTCCTACAATGAGCAGTTCTTC. This translates into CATSDTTSSYNEQFF.